This TCR beta chain appears in the sequencing data of a study of cytomegalovirus exposure and HLA in healthy donors. Study as a whole: Earlier results showed 90 million to 120 million unique TCR beta sequences derived from some 190 million T cells.

Primers for the PCR totalled 60 Vbeta and 13 Jbeta. TCRdb's table, derived via immunoSEQ multiplex PCR, lists solely in-frame clones and lacks some. This sample has some 150,000 clones; 75% occur once, and the top ten carry 3% to 3.5%. V was shortened by 4 bases and J by 6 bases, with 16 bases between the two germline ends. Germline V CDR1 and CDR2: LNHDA, SQIVND (reference sequence). The CDR3 totals 15 residues. Sequencing was done on a sample of PBMCs. This clonotype was obtained from a man between 40 and 49 years old in good health and CMV-seronegative. The chain has TRBV19 and TRBJ1-5; tentative D call: TRBD1 (6 bases). Here the CDR3 DNA reads TGTGCCAGTAGTACAACTTGGGGGCAGAGTCAGCCCCAGCATTTT. It specifies CASSTTWGQSQPQHF. The full variable domain, rest sourced from reference TRBV19 and TRBJ1-5, is DGGITQSPKYLFRKEGQNVTLSCEQNLNHDAMYWYRQDPGQGLRLIYYSQIVNDFQKGDIAEGYSVSREKKESFPLTVTSAQKNPTAFYLCASSTTWGQSQPQHFGDGTRLSIL.